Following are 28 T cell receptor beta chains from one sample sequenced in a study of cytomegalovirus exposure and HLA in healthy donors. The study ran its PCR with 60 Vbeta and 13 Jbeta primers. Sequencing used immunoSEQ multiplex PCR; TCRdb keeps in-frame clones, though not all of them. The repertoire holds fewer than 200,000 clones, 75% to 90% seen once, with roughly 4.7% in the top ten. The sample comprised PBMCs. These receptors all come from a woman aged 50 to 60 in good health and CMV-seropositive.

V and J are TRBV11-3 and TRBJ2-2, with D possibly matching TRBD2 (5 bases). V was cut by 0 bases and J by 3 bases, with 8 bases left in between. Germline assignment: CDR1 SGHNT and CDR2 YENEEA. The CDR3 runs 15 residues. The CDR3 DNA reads TGTGCCAGCAGCTTAGACGGGGTAGACACCGGGGAGCTGTTTTTT. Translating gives CASSLDGVDTGELFF.

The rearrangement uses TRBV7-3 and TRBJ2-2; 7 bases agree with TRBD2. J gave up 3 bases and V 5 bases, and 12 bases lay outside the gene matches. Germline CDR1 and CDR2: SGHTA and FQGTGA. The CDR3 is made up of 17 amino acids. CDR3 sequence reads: CASSPNWRGSDTGELFF. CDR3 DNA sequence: TGTGCCAGCAGCCCCAACTGGCGGGGGAGCGACACCGGGGAGCTGTTTTTT. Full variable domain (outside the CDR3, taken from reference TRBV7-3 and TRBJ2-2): GAGVSQTPSNKVTEKGKYVELRCDPISGHTALYWYRQSLGQGPEFLIYFQGTGAADDSGLPNDRFFAVRPEGSVSTLKIQRTERGDSAVYLCASSPNWRGSDTGELFFGEGSRLTVL.

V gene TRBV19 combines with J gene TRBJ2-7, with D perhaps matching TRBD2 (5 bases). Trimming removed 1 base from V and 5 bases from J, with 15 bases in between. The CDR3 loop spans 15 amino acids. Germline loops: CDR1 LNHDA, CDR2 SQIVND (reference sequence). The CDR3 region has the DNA TGTGCCAGTAGTATAGTGTCGGGAAGGTCAAACGAGCAGTACTTC. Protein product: CASSIVSGRSNEQYF.

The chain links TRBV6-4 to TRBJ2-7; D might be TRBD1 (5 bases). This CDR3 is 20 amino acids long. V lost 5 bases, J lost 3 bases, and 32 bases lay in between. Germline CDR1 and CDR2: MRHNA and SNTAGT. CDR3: CASSHDQQPDRPRSIYEQYF. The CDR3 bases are TGTGCCAGCAGTCACGATCAGCAACCCGACAGACCAAGATCAATCTACGAGCAGTACTTC.

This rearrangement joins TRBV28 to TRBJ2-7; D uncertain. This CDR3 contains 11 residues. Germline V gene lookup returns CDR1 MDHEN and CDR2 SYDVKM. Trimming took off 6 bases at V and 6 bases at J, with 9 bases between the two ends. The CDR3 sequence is CASRNQREQYF. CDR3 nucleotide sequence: TGTGCCAGCAGAAACCAGCGCGAGCAGTACTTC.

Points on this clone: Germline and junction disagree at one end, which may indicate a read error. The CDR3 loop is CASSLTGSNRPQHF. The DNA for the CDR3 is TGTGCCAGTAGTTTAACAGGTAGCAATCGGCCCCAGCATTTT. V is TRBV19 and J is TRBJ1-5, with a weak D call TRBD1 (5 bases). This CDR3 comprises 14 residues. Germline V CDR1 and CDR2: LNHDA, SQIVND (reference sequence).

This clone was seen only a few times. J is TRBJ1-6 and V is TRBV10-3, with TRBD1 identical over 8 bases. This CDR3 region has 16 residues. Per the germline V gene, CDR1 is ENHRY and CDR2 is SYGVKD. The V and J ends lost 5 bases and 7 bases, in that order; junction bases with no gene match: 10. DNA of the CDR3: TGTGCCATCAGTTCCCAAACGACAGGGGCGAATTCACCCCTCCACTTT. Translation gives CAISSQTTGANSPLHF.

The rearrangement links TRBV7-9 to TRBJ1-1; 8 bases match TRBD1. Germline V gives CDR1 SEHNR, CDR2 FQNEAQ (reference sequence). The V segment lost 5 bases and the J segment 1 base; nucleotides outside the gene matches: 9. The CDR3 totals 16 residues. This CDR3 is CASSLGQGLENTEAFF. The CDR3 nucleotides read TGTGCCAGCAGCCTTGGACAGGGCCTGGAGAACACTGAAGCTTTCTTT.

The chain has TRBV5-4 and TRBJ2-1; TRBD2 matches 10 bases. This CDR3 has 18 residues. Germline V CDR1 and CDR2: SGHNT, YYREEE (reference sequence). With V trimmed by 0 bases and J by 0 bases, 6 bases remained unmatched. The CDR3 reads CASSLARLAGVSYNEQFF. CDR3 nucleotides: TGTGCCAGCAGCTTGGCCAGGCTAGCGGGGGTCTCCTACAATGAGCAGTTCTTC.

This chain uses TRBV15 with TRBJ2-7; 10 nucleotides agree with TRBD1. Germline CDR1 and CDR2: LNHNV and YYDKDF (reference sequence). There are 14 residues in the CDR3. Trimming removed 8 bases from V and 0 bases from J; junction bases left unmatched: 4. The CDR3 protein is CATAWTGGSYEQYF. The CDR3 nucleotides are TGTGCCACCGCCTGGACAGGGGGCTCCTACGAGCAGTACTTC.

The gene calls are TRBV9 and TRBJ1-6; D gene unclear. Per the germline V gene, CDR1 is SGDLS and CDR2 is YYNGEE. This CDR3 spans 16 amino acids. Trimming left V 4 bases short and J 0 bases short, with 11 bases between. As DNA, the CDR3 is TGTGCCAGCAGCCCGACTCAGAGCTCCTATAATTCACCCCTCCACTTT. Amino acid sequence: CASSPTQSSYNSPLHF.

The CDR3 here is CASSFPGLANYEQYF. The CDR3 DNA follows: TGTGCCAGCAGCTTCCCGGGACTAGCTAACTACGAGCAGTACTTC. The chain couples TRBV5-8 to TRBJ2-7, with 9 bases lining up with TRBD2. The CDR3 length is 15 residues. CDR1 SGHTS and CDR2 YDEGEE come from the germline V gene. With 2 bases clipped from V and 3 bases from J, the junction kept 6 bases outside the gene matches.

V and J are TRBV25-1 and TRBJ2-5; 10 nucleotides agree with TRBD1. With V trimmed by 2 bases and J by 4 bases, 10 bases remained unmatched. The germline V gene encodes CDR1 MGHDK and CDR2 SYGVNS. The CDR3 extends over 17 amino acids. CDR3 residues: CASSEGDRGLQGETQYF. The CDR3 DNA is TGTGCCAGCAGTGAAGGGGACAGGGGACTGCAGGGAGAGACCCAGTACTTC.

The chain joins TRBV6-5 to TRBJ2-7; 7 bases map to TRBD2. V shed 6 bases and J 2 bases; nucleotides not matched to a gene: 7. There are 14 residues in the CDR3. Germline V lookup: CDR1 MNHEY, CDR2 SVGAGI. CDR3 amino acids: CASSRTSATYEQYF. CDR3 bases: TGTGCCAGCAGCCGAACTAGCGCGACCTACGAGCAGTACTTC.

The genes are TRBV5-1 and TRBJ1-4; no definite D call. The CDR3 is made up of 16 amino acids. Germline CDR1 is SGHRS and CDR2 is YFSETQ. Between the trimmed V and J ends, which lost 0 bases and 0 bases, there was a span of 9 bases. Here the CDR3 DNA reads TGCGCCAGCAGCTTGGAGGGAGATGCAACTAATGAAAAACTGTTTTTT. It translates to CASSLEGDATNEKLFF.

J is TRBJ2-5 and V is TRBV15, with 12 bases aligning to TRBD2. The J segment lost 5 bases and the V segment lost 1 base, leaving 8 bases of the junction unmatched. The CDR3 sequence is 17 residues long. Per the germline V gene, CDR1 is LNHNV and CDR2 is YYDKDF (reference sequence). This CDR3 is CATSRGVTSGSEETQYF. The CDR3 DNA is TGTGCCACCAGCAGAGGGGTGACTAGCGGGAGTGAGGAGACCCAGTACTTC.

This chain's CDR3 is CASSQRQSSIQYF. CDR3 in DNA: TGTGCCAGCAGCCAGCGCCAATCGTCCATTCAGTACTTC. This rearrangement joins TRBV7-2 to TRBJ2-4; D is undetermined. Germline V lookup: CDR1 SGHTA, CDR2 FQGNSA. CDR3 size: 13 residues. The V end lost 5 bases, the J end lost 9 bases, and 14 bases lay between the germline ends.

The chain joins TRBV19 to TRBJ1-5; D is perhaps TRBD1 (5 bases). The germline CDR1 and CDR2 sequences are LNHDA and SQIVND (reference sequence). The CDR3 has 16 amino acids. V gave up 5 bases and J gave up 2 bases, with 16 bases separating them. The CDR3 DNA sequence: TGTGCCAGTAGTCAATCCGGGCAGGGCGGCAATCAGCCCCAGCATTTT. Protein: CASSQSGQGGNQPQHF.

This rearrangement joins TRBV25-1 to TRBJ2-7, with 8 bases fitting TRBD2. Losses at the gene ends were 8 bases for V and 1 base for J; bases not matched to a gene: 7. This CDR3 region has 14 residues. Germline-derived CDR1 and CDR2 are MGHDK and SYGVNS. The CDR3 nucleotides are TGTGCCAGCTCCTCCGGGGGGGTATCCTACGAGCAGTACTTC. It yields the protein CASSSGGVSYEQYF.

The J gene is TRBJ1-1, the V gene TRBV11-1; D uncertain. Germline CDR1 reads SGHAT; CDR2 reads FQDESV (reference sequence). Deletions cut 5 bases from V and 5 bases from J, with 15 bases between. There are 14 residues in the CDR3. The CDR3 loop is CASSERLSGTEAFF. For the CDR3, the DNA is TGTGCCAGCAGCGAGCGATTAAGTGGGACTGAAGCTTTCTTT.

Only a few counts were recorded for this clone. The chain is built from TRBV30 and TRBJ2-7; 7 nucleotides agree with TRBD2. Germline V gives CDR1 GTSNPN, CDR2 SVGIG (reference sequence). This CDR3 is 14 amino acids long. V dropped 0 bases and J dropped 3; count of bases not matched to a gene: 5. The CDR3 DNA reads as TGTGCCTGGAGTGTCTTCGGGGGGTTCTACGAGCAGTACTTC. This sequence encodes CAWSVFGGFYEQYF. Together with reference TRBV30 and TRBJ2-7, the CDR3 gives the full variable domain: SQTIHQWPATLVQPVGSPLSLECTVEGTSNPNLYWYRQAAGRGLQLLFYSVGIGQISSEVPQNLSASRPQDRQFILSSKKLLLSDSGFYLCAWSVFGGFYEQYFGPGTRLTVT.

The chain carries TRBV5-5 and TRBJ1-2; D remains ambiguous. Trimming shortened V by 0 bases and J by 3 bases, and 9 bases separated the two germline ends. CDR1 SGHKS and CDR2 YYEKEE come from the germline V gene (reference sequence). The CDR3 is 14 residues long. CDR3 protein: CASSLAEADYGYTF. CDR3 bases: TGTGCCAGCAGCTTGGCCGAGGCAGACTATGGCTACACCTTC.

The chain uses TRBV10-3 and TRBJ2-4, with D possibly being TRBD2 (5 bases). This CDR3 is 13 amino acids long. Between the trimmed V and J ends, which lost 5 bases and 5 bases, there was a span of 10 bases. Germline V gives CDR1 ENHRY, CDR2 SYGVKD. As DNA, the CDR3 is TGTGCCATCAGTCGGGGTGACGAAAACATTCAGTACTTC. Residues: CAISRGDENIQYF.

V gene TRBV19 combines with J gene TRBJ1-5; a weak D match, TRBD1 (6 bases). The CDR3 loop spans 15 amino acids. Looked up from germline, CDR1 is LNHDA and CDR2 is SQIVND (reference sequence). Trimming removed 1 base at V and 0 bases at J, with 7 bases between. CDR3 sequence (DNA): TGTGCCAGTAGTATAGCAGGGGCTAGCAATCAGCCCCAGCATTTT. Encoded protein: CASSIAGASNQPQHF.

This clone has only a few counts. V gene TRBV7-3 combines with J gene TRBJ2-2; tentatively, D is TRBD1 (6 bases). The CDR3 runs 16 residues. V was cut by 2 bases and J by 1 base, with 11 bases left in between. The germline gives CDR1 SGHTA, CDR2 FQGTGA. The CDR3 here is CASSLGGQLNTGELFF. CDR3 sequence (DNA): TGTGCCAGCAGCTTAGGGGGACAACTGAACACCGGGGAGCTGTTTTTT.

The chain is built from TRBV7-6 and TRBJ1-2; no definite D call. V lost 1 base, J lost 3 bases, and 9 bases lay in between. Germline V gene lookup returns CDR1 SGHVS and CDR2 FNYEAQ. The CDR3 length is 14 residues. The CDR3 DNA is TGTGCCAGCAGCTTAGGGACTGCTCACTATGGCTACACCTTC. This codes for CASSLGTAHYGYTF.

CDR3 residues: CAISDSRGSDTQYF. For the CDR3, the DNA is TGTGCCATCAGTGACAGCAGAGGGTCAGATACGCAGTATTTT. The rearrangement links TRBV10-3 to TRBJ2-3; possible D gene TRBD2, 5 bases. Germline V gene data show CDR1 as ENHRY and CDR2 as SYGVKD. The CDR3 is 14 amino acids. V lost 3 bases to trimming and J lost 4 bases, with 11 bases between them.

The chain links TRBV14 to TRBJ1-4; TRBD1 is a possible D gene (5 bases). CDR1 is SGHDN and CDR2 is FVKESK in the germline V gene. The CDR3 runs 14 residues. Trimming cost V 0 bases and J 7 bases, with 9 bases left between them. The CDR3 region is CASSQDPGIEKLFF. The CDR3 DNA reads TGTGCCAGCAGCCAAGATCCAGGGATTGAAAAACTGTTTTTT.